This paragraph reports one T cell receptor beta chain. Assay used: immunoSEQ multiplex PCR; TCRdb lists only in-frame clones, some missing. This repertoire shows roughly 220,000 clones, 90% found once; its top ten account for around 15%. The germline gives CDR1 SGHRS, CDR2 YFSETQ. The CDR3 is made up of 15 amino acids. Trimming left V 1 base short and J 4 bases short, with 11 bases between. The data belong to a study of blood T cell repertoires in COVID-19. Overall study context: The analysed material was cDNA or gDNA that came from T cells, B-cell-depleted T cells, or PBMCs.

The sequenced sample was PBMCs or T cells enriched from blood (not recorded which). The gene calls are TRBV5-1 and TRBJ1-4; TRBD1 is a possible D gene (5 bases). This TCR was sampled from a man between 25 and 39 years old who had been exposed to COVID-19. The CDR3 DNA reads TGCGCCAGCAGCTTGTCCCCAGGGTATAATGAAAAACTGTTTTTT. It codes for CASSLSPGYNEKLFF.